A selection of T cell receptor beta chains follows, all from one sample in a study of T cell responses to AZD1222 COVID-19 vaccine. Libraries were prepared by immunoSEQ multiplex PCR; TCRdb keeps only in-frame clonotypes and omits some of them. The table lists approximately 100,000 clones, around 84% of them singletons, with approximately 1.3% in the top ten. The starting material was peripheral blood, obtained on day 0 of AZD1222 vaccination. The receptors were sampled from an adult in good health. Each CDR3 is given with its conserved first and last residue. A D gene is named only where the DNA matches it firmly. Size is omitted from some rows. Given values are once, few, many or a class for expanded clones.

j_call | v_call | d_call | clone_size | cdr3_aa | cdr3_nt
TRBJ1-5 | TRBV27 | TRBD1 | NA | CASRQTGGRHQPQHF | TGTGCCAGCAGACAAACAGGGGGGAGGCATCAGCCCCAGCATTTT
TRBJ1-6 | TRBV2 | NA | few | CASSEAGFSYNSPLHF | TGTGCCAGCAGTGAAGCAGGGTTCTCCTATAATTCACCCCTCCACTTT
TRBJ1-4 | TRBV2 | TRBD1 | NA | CASRDRGSREKLFF | TGTGCCAGCAGGGACAGGGGTAGTCGGGAAAAACTGTTTTTT
TRBJ1-6 | TRBV5-8 | NA | NA | CASDRFLNSPLHF | TGTGCCAGCGACAGGTTCCTTAATTCACCCCTCCACTTT
TRBJ2-1 | TRBV7-2 | NA | NA | CASSLEQGNEQFF | TGTGCCAGCAGCTTAGAACAGGGCAATGAGCAGTTCTTC
TRBJ1-1 | TRBV9 | NA | NA | CASSVEVGGTEAFF | TGTGCCAGCAGCGTAGAGGTGGGGGGCACTGAAGCTTTCTTT
TRBJ1-1 | TRBV30 | NA | NA | CAWSWGHEMNTEAFF | TGTGCCTGGAGCTGGGGACACGAAATGAACACTGAAGCTTTCTTT
TRBJ2-7 | TRBV9 | NA | NA | CASSVGASRLEQYF | TGTGCCAGCAGCGTAGGGGCATCAAGACTGGAGCAGTACTTC
TRBJ1-3 | TRBV3-1/TRBV3-2 | TRBD1 | NA | CASSQDFPGGSGNTIYF | TGTGCCAGCAGCCAAGATTTTCCAGGGGGCTCTGGAAACACCATATATTTT
TRBJ1-2 | TRBV4-3 | TRBD1 | few | CASSQSTGVSGYTF | TGCGCCAGCAGCCAATCGACAGGGGTGAGTGGCTACACCTTC
TRBJ2-1 | TRBV9 | NA | NA | CASSVGLINEQFF | TGTGCCAGCAGCGTAGGTCTCATCAATGAGCAGTTCTTC
TRBJ2-1 | TRBV19 | NA | NA | CASRPSVGGGNEQFF | TGTGCCAGTAGACCGTCCGTGGGTGGAGGCAATGAGCAGTTCTTC
TRBJ1-1 | TRBV7-9 | NA | NA | CASSLEGIGTEAFF | TGTGCCAGCAGCTTAGAGGGGATCGGAACTGAAGCTTTCTTT
TRBJ2-5 | TRBV27 | TRBD1 | NA | CASGSDRGIETQYF | TGTGCCAGCGGCTCCGACAGGGGGATCGAGACCCAGTACTTC
TRBJ2-2 | TRBV4-2 | NA | NA | CASSQLFPAGGELFF | TGTGCCAGCAGCCAACTCTTCCCGGCGGGGGGGGAGCTGTTTTTT
TRBJ1-5 | TRBV7-8 | TRBD1 | NA | CASIQGSTGSGQPQHF | TGTGCCAGCATCCAAGGATCGACAGGGTCCGGTCAGCCCCAGCATTTT
TRBJ2-7 | TRBV7-2 | NA | NA | CASSPQTGPYEQYF | TGTGCCAGCAGCCCTCAGACGGGACCATACGAGCAGTACTTC
TRBJ2-1 | TRBV7-9 | TRBD1 | NA | CASSSPLPGQGARDEQFF | TGTGCCAGCAGCTCGCCGCTTCCGGGACAGGGGGCTAGGGATGAGCAGTTCTTC
TRBJ1-2 | TRBV11-2 | NA | once | CASSLEGGGYTF | TGTGCCAGCAGCTTAGAAGGTGGTGGCTACACCTTC
TRBJ2-1 | TRBV7-2 | NA | NA | CASSPEPWSSYNEQFF | TGTGCCAGCAGCCCTGAACCCTGGAGCTCCTACAATGAGCAGTTCTTC
TRBJ1-2 | TRBV28 | NA | NA | CASSLTGLNYGYTF | TGTGCCAGCAGTTTAACGGGCTTAAACTATGGCTACACCTTC
TRBJ2-7 | TRBV28 | TRBD2 | NA | CASSFLFLGTRSYEQYF | TGTGCCAGCAGTTTCCTATTTCTTGGGACTAGGAGCTACGAGCAGTACTTC